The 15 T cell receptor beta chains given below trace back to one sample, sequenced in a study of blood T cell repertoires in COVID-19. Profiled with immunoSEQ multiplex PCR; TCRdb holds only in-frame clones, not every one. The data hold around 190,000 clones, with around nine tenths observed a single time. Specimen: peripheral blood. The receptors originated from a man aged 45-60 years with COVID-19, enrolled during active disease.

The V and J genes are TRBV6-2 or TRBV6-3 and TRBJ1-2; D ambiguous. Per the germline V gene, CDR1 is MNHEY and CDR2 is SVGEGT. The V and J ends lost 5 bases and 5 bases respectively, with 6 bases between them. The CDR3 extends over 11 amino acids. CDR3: CASSGNYGYTF. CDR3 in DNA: TGTGCCAGCAGTGGCAATTATGGCTACACCTTC.

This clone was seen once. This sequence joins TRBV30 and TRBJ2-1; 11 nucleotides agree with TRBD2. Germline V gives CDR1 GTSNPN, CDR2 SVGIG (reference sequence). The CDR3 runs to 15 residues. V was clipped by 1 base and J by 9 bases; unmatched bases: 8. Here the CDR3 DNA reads TGTGCCTGGAGTGAGGGTAGCGGGAGGGCCCTTGAGCAGTTCTTC. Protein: CAWSEGSGRALEQFF. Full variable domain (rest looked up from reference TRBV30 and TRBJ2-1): SQTIHQWPATLVQPVGSPLSLECTVEGTSNPNLYWYRQAAGRGLQLLFYSVGIGQISSEVPQNLSASRPQDRQFILSSKKLLLSDSGFYLCAWSEGSGRALEQFFGPGTRLTVL.

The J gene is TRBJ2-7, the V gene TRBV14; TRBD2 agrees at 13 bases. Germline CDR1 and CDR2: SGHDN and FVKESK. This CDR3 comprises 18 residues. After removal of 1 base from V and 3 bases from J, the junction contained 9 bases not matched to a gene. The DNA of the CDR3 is TGTGCCAGCAGCCAAGCCCCCGGACTAGCGGGGGCCCTCTACGAGCAGTACTTC. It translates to CASSQAPGLAGALYEQYF.

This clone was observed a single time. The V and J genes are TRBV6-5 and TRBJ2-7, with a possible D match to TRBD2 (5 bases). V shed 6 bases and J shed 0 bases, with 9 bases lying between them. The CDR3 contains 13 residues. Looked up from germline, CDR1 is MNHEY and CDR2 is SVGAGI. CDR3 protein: CASSRGSSYEQYF. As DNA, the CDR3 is TGTGCCAGCAGCCGAGGGAGCTCCTACGAGCAGTACTTC.

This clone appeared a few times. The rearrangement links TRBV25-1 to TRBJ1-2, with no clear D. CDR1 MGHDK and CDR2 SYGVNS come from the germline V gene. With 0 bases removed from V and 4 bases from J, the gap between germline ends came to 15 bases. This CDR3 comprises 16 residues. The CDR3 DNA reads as TGTGCCAGCAGTGAATACGGTGTGAGTAGCCCCTATGGCTACACCTTC. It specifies CASSEYGVSSPYGYTF.

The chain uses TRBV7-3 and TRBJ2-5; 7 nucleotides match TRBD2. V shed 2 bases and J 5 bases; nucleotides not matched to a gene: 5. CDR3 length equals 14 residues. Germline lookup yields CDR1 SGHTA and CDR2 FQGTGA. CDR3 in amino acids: CASSLGGRGETQYF. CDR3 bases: TGTGCCAGCAGCTTAGGAGGGCGGGGGGAGACCCAGTACTTC.

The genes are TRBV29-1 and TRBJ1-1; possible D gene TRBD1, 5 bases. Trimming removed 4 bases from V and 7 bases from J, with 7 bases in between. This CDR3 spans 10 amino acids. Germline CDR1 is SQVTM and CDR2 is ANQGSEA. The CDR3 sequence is CSVGGDEAFF. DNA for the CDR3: TGCAGCGTTGGGGGGGATGAAGCTTTCTTT.

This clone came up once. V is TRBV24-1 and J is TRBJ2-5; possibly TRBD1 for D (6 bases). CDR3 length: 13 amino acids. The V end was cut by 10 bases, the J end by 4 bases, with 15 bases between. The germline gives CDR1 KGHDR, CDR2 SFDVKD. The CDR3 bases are TGTGCCACGGGCGCTAGGGGGAGAGAGACCCAGTACTTC. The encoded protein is CATGARGRETQYF.

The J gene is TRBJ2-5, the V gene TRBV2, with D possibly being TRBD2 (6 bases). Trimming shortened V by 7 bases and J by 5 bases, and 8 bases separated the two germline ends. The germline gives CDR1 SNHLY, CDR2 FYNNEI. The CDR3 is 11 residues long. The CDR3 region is CASTGAETQYF. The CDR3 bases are TGTGCCAGCACGGGAGCGGAGACCCAGTACTTC.

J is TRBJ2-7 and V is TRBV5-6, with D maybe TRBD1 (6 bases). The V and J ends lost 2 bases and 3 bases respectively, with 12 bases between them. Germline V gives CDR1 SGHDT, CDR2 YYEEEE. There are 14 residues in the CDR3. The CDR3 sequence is CASSFGTPVYEQYF. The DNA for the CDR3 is TGTGCCAGCAGCTTCGGGACACCTGTCTACGAGCAGTACTTC. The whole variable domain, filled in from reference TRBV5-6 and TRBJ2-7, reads DAGVTQSPTHLIKTRGQQVTLRCSPKSGHDTVSWYQQALGQGPQFIFQYYEEEERQRGNFPDRFSGHQFPNYSSELNVNALLLGDSALYLCASSFGTPVYEQYFGPGTRLTVT.

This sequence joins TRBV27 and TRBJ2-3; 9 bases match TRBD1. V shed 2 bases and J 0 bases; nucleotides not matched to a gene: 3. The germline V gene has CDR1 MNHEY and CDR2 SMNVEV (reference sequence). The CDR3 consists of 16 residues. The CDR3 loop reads CASSLGTGMSTDTQYF. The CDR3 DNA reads TGTGCCAGCAGTTTAGGGACAGGGATGAGCACAGATACGCAGTATTTT.

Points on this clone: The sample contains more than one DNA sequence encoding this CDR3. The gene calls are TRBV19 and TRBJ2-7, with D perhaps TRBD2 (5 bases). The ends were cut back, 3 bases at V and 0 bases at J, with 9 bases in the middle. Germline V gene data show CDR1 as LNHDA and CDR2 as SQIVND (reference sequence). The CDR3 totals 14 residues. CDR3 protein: CASSITSGSYEQYF. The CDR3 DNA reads TGTGCCAGTAGTATTACAAGCGGCTCCTACGAGCAGTACTTC.

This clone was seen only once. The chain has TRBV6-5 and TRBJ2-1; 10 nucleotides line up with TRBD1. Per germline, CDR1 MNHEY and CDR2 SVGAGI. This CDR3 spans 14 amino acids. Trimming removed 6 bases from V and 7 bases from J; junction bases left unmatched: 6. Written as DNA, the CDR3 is TGTGCCAGCAGGACCGGGACAGGGGTTAATGAGCAGTTCTTC. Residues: CASRTGTGVNEQFF.

The CDR3 DNA reads as TGTGCCAGCAGCCGAGACAGGGTTTCTGGAAACACCATATATTTT. The encoded protein is CASSRDRVSGNTIYF. This chain links TRBV7-9 with TRBJ1-3, with 7 nucleotides matching TRBD1. V lost 5 bases, J lost 1 base, and 5 bases stayed unmatched. The CDR3 extends over 15 amino acids. In germline, CDR1 is SEHNR, CDR2 FQNEAQ (reference sequence).

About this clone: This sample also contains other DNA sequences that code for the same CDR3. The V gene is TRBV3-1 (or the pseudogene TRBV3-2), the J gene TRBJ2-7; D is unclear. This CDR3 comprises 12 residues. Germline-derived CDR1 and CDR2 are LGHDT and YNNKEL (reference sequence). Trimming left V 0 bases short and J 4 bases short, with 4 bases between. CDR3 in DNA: TGTGCCAGCAGCCAAGATTTATACGAGCAGTACTTC. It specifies CASSQDLYEQYF.